This TCR beta chain originates from a study of T-cell reconstitution after alpha-beta-depleted transplantation in children. The CDR3 extends over 16 amino acids. V was clipped by 3 bases and J by 3 bases, with 17 bases between them. Germline V gene data show CDR1 as MNHNS and CDR2 as SASEGT. The library targeted TCRbeta and was prepared with unique molecular identifiers. TCRdb analysed the PCR reads with MiXCR anew, one entry per CDR3 protein. The sample lists some 180,000 distinct CDR3 sequences, about 7% occurring once. The gene calls are TRBV6-1 and TRBJ1-2, with D possibly TRBD1 on 6 matching bases. Here the sequenced sample was PBMCs, taken before TCRalphabeta/CD19-depleted stem cell transplant. The clonotype was recovered from a boy younger than 10 with acute lymphoblastic leukemia, due to receive a stem cell transplant. The CDR3: CASSDRGKRWDYGYTF. DNA of the CDR3: TGTGCCAGCAGTGACAGGGGAAAGAGGTGGGACTATGGCTACACCTTC.